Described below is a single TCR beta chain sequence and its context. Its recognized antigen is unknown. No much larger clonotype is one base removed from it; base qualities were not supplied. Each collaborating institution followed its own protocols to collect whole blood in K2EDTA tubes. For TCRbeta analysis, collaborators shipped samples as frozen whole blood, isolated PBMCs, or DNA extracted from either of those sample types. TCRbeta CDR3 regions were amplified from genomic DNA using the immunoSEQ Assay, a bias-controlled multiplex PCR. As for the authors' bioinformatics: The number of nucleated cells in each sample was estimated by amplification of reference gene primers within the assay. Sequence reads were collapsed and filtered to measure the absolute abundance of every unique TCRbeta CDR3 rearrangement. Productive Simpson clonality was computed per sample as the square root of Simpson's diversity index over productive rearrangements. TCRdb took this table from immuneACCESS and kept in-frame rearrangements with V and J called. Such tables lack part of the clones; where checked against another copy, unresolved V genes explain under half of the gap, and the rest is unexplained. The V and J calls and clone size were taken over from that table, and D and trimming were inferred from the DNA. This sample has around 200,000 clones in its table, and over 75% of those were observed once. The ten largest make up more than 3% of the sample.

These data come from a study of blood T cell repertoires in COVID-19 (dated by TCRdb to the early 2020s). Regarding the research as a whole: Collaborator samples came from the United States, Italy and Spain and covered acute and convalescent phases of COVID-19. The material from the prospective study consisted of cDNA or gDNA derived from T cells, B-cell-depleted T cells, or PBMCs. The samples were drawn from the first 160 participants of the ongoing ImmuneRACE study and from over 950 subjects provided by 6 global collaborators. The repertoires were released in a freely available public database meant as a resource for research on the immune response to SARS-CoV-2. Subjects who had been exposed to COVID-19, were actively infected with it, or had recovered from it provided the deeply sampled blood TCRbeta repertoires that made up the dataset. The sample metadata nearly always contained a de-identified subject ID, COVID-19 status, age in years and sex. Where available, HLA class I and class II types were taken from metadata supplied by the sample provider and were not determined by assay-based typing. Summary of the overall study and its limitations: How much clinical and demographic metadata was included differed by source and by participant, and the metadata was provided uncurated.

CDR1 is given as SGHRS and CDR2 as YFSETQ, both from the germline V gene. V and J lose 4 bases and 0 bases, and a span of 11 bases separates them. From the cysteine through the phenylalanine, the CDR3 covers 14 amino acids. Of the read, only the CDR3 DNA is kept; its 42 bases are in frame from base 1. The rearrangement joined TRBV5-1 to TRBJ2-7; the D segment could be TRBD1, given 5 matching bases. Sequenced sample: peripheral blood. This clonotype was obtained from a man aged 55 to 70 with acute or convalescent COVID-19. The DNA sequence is TGCGCCAGCAGCCAAGACAGCCCCTCCTACGAGCAGTACTTC. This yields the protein CASSQDSPSYEQYF.